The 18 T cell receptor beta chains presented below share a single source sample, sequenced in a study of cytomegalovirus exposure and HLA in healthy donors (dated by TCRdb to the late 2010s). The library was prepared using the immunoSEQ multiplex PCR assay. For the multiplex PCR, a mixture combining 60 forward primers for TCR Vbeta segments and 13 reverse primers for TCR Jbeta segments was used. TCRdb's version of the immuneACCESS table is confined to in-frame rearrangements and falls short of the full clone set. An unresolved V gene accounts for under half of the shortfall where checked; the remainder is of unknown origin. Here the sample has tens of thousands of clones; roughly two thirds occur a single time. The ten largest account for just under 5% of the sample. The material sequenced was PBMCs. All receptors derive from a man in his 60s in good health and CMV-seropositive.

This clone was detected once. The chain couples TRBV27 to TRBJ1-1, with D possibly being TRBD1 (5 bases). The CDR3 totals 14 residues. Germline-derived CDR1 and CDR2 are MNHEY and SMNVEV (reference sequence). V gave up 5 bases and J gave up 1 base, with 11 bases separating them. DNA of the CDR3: TGTGCCAGCAGTCCGACAGTGCCGAACACTGAAGCTTTCTTT. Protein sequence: CASSPTVPNTEAFF.

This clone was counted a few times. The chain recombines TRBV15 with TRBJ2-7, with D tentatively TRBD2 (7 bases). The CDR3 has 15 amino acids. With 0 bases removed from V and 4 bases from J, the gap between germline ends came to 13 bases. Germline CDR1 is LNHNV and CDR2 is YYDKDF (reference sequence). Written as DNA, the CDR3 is TGTGCCACCAGCAGAGATGAGGGAGGGGGTTACGAGCAGTACTTC. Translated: CATSRDEGGGYEQYF.

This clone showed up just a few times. The CDR3: CASSPKGVGNTEAFF. Written as DNA, the CDR3 is TGTGCCAGCTCACCAAAGGGGGTGGGGAACACTGAAGCTTTCTTT. V and J are TRBV18 and TRBJ1-1, with D possibly being TRBD1 (6 bases). The V end lost 2 bases, the J end lost 1 base, and 11 bases lay between the germline ends. CDR1 is KGHSH, CDR2 LQKENI, per germline. The CDR3 length is 15 residues.

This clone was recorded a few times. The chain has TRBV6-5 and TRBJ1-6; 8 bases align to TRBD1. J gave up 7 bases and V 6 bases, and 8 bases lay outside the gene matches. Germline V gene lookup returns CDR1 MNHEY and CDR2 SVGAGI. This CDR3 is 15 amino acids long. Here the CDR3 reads CASRNMDRDNSPLHF. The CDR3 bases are TGTGCCAGCAGAAATATGGACAGGGACAATTCACCCCTCCACTTT.

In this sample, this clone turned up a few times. The DNA for the CDR3 is TGTGCCAGCAGTTATAGCGGGGGGGCCTGCGAGCAGTACTTC. This translates into CASSYSGGACEQYF. This chain joins TRBV7-9 and TRBJ2-7; 11 positions match TRBD2. Germline assignment: CDR1 SEHNR and CDR2 FQNEAQ (reference sequence). This CDR3 is 14 amino acids long. The J segment lost 6 bases and the V segment lost 6 bases, leaving 7 bases of the junction unmatched. Full variable domain (remainder filled in from reference TRBV7-9 and TRBJ2-7): DTGVSQNPRHKITKRGQNVTFRCDPISEHNRLYWYRQTLGQGPEFLTYFQNEAQLEKSRLLSDRFSAERPKGSFSTLEIQRTEQGDSAMYLCASSYSGGACEQYFGPGTRLTVT.

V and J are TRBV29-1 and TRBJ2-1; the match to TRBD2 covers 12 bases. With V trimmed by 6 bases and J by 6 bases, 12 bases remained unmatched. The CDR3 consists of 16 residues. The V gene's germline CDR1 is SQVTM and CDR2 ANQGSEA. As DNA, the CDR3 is TGCAGCGTAGTCCTACTAGCGGGGGGTCTCATCAATGAGCAGTTCTTC. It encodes CSVVLLAGGLINEQFF.

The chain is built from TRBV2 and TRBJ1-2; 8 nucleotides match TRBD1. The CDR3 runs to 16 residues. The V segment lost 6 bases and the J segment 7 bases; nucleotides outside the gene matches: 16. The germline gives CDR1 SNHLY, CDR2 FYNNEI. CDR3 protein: CASSDFSGTGPLGYTF. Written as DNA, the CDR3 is TGTGCCAGCAGCGACTTCTCCGGGACAGGTCCCCTTGGCTACACCTTC.

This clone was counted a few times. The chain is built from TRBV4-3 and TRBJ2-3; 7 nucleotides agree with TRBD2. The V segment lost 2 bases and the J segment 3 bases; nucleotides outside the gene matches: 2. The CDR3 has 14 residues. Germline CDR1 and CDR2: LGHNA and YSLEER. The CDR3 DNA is TGCGCCAGCAGCCAACGCGGGGGAACAGATACGCAGTATTTT. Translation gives CASSQRGGTDTQYF.

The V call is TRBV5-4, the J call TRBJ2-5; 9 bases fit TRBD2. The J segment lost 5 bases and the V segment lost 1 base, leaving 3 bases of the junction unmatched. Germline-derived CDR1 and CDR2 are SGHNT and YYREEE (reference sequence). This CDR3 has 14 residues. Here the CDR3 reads CASSLPSGDETQYF. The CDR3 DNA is TGTGCCAGCAGCTTGCCTAGCGGGGATGAGACCCAGTACTTC.

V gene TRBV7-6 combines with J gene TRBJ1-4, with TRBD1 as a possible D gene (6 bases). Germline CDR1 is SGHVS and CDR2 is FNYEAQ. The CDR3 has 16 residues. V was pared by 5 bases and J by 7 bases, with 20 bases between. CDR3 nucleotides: TGTGCCAGCAGCCCTCGTGTACCGGGAGGGGGTGAAAAACTGTTTTTT. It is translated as CASSPRVPGGGEKLFF. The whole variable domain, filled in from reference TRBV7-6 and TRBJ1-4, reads GAGVSQSPRYKVTKRGQDVALRCDPISGHVSLYWYRQALGQGPEFLTYFNYEAQQDKSGLPNDRFSAERPEGSISTLTIQRTEQRDSAMYRCASSPRVPGGGEKLFFGSGTQLSVL.

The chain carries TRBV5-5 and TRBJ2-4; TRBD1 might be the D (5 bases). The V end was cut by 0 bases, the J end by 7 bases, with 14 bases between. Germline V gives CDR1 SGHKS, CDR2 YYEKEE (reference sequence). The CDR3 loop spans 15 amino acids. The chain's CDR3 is CASSLGGDSRNIQYF. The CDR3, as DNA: TGTGCCAGCAGCTTGGGGGGCGACAGTCGGAACATTCAGTACTTC. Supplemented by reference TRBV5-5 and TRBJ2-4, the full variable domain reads DAGVTQSPTHLIKTRGQQVTLRCSPISGHKSVSWYQQVLGQGPQFIFQYYEKEERGRGNFPDRFSARQFPNYSSELNVNALLLGDSALYLCASSLGGDSRNIQYFGAGTRLSVL.

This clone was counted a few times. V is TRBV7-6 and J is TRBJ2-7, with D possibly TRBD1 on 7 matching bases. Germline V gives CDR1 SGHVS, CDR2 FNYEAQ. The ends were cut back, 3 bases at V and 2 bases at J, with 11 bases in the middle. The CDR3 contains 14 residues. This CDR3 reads CASSFSRGAYEQYF. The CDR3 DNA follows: TGTGCCAGCAGCTTTTCCAGGGGGGCCTACGAGCAGTACTTC. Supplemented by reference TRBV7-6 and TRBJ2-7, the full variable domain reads GAGVSQSPRYKVTKRGQDVALRCDPISGHVSLYWYRQALGQGPEFLTYFNYEAQQDKSGLPNDRFSAERPEGSISTLTIQRTEQRDSAMYRCASSFSRGAYEQYFGPGTRLTVT.

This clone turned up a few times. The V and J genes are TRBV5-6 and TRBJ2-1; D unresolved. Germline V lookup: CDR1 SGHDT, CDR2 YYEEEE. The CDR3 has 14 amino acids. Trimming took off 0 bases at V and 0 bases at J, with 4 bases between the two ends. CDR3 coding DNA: TGTGCCAGCAGCTTGGACAGCTCCTACAATGAGCAGTTCTTC. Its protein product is CASSLDSSYNEQFF. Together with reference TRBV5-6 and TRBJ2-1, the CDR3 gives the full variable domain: DAGVTQSPTHLIKTRGQQVTLRCSPKSGHDTVSWYQQALGQGPQFIFQYYEEEERQRGNFPDRFSGHQFPNYSSELNVNALLLGDSALYLCASSLDSSYNEQFFGPGTRLTVL.

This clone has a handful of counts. This chain's CDR3 is CASSTGGAGNTIYF. The CDR3 nucleotides read TGTGCCAGCAGCACAGGGGGGGCTGGAAACACCATATATTTT. V is TRBV6-1 and J is TRBJ1-3; 8 nucleotides align to TRBD1. The trim removed 6 bases at V and 2 bases at J, leaving 3 bases unmatched. Germline V lookup: CDR1 MNHNS, CDR2 SASEGT. The CDR3 totals 14 residues.

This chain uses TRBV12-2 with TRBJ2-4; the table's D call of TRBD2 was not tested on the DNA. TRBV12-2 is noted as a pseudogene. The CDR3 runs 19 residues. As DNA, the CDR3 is TGTGCAAGTCGCCTGGATAGCGGAGGGTCTTATCTAGCCAAAAACATTCAGTACTTC. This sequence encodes CASRLDSGGSYLAKNIQYF.

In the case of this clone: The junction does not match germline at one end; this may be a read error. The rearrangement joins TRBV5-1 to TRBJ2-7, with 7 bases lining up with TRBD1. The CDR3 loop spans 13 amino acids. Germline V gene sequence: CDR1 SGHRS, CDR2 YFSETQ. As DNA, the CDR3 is TGCGCCAGCAGCGTGGACAGGTCCTCCGAGCAGTACTTC. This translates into CASSVDRSSEQYF.

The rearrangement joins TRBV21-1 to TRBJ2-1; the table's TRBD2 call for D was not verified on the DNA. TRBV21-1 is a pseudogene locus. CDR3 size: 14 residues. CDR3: CAGRGLAGGNEQFF. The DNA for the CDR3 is TGTGCCGGCAGGGGACTAGCGGGGGGGAATGAGCAGTTCTTC.

CDR3 sequence: CASSPRTGVNTEAFF. The CDR3 bases are TGTGCCAGCAGTCCTAGGACAGGAGTGAACACTGAAGCTTTCTTT. The chain employs TRBV6-5 and TRBJ1-1; TRBD1 matches 7 bases. Germline CDR1 MNHEY, CDR2 SVGAGI. J lost 0 bases, V lost 5 bases, and 6 bases had no gene match. CDR3 length equals 15 residues.